A selection of T cell receptor beta chains follows, all from one sample in a study of HIV-infected patients and healthy controls. One entry per CDR3 protein, called by TCRdb with MiXCR from the 5' RACE reads. The sample includes some 9,800 distinct CDR3 sequences, approximately 8% of them seen just once. Sequenced: blood. These TCRs come from an adult in good health. Both conserved end residues are part of each CDR3. D genes are given only for firm matches. Clone sizes are given selectively: once, few, many, or a class where the clone is expanded.

d_call,v_call,j_call,clone_size,cdr3_nt,cdr3_aa
NA,TRBV6-4,TRBJ2-3,medium-sized,TGTGCCAGCGGGCACGACGGGAGCACAGATACGCAGTATTTT,CASGHDGSTDTQYF
TRBD1,TRBV5-1,TRBJ2-3,medium-sized,TGCGCCAGCAGCTCACAGGGGCGTAGCACAGATACGCAGTATTTT,CASSSQGRSTDTQYF
NA,TRBV6-5,TRBJ1-3,medium-sized,TGTGCCAGCACAGGGAGTTTCTCTGGAAACACCATATATTTT,CASTGSFSGNTIYF
TRBD2,TRBV7-9,TRBJ2-3,medium-sized,TGTGCCAGCAGCCGTTCTAGCGGGGCCACAGATACGCAGTATTTT,CASSRSSGATDTQYF
NA,TRBV6-2/TRBV6-3,TRBJ1-5,medium-sized,TGTGCCAGCAGTTCCGAAGGTAGCAATCAGCCCCAGCATTTT,CASSSEGSNQPQHF
NA,TRBV20-1,TRBJ1-6,many,TGCAGTGCCCCGGAACTTAATTCACCCCTCCACTTT,CSAPELNSPLHF
NA,TRBV5-1,TRBJ1-2,medium-sized,TGCGCCAGCAGCTTCCCTGGGGGGGCGCGTGGCTACACCTTC,CASSFPGGARGYTF
NA,TRBV5-5,TRBJ1-1,medium-sized,TGTGCCAGCAGCTTGGCCGGGAGGGGATCGGACACTGAAGCTTTCTTT,CASSLAGRGSDTEAFF
NA,TRBV4-1,TRBJ2-7,many,TGCGCCAGCAGCCAAGATTCTCCCGGGGCGGGACTCTCCTACGAGCAGTACTTC,CASSQDSPGAGLSYEQYF
NA,TRBV6-4,TRBJ1-1,many,TGTGCCAGCAGACTAGAGGGGAGCGTAACTGAAGCTTTCTTT,CASRLEGSVTEAFF
NA,TRBV12-3/TRBV12-4,TRBJ2-1,NA,TGTGCCAGCAGTTTGCCCACGCGGGGGGCAGGGGGCAATGAGCAGTTCTTC,CASSLPTRGAGGNEQFF
NA,TRBV13,TRBJ2-5,few,TGTGCCAGCAGCTTGACAGTGTACCAAGAGACCCAGTACTTC,CASSLTVYQETQYF
TRBD1,TRBV29-1,TRBJ1-1,medium-sized,TGCAGCGTAGACAGGGGGGACACTGAAGCTTTCTTT,CSVDRGDTEAFF
TRBD1,TRBV7-2,TRBJ2-6,medium-sized,TGTGCCAGCAGCTTAGGACCAGGGGGCCGTGGGGCCAACGTCCTGACTTTC,CASSLGPGGRGANVLTF
NA,TRBV12-5,TRBJ2-3,medium-sized,TGTGCTAGTGGTTTGAGCTGGGATACGCAGTATTTT,CASGLSWDTQYF
TRBD1,TRBV5-1,TRBJ1-1,many,TGCGCCAGCAGCATCGGGACAGGGAACACTGAAGCTTTCTTT,CASSIGTGNTEAFF
NA,TRBV5-1,TRBJ2-7,many,TGCGCCAGCAGCAGCGGACCCACCGACAGTTACGAGCAGTACTTC,CASSSGPTDSYEQYF
TRBD1,TRBV29-1,TRBJ1-2,many,TGCAGCGTTGAACGGGACAGGGGGCGCGGCTACACCTTC,CSVERDRGRGYTF
TRBD2,TRBV4-2,TRBJ2-3,few,TGTGCCAGCAGCCAAGCTCTAGCGGGGGCGAGGGATACGCAGTATTTT,CASSQALAGARDTQYF
NA,TRBV7-9,TRBJ2-7,medium-sized,TGTGCCAGCACCCGCGTAGGGACCACCTACTACGAGCAGTACTTC,CASTRVGTTYYEQYF
TRBD1,TRBV19,TRBJ2-7,many,TGTGCCAGTACCATCGACAGGGACGTCGACGAGCAGTACTTC,CASTIDRDVDEQYF
NA,TRBV5-8,TRBJ2-7,many,TGTGCCAGCAGCACCACCCGGGACAAGCAGTACTTC,CASSTTRDKQYF
NA,TRBV2,TRBJ2-1,many,TGTGCCAGCAGTGCCGGGGACCCCTCCTACAATGAGCAGTTCTTC,CASSAGDPSYNEQFF
TRBD1,TRBV7-9,TRBJ2-3,few,TGTGCCAGCAGCTTGACAGGGGGTGGCAGCGTGATCGCAGATACGCAGTATTTT,CASSLTGGGSVIADTQYF
TRBD1,TRBV7-8,TRBJ1-1,medium-sized,TGTGCCAGCAGCCCAAAGGACAGGGGCGACACTGAAGCTTTCTTT,CASSPKDRGDTEAFF
TRBD2,TRBV20-1,TRBJ2-1,medium-sized,TGCAGTGCTAGAGATCTAGCGGGGGTCGGTTACAATGAGCAGTTCTTC,CSARDLAGVGYNEQFF
NA,TRBV29-1,TRBJ1-1,many,TGCAGCGTTGTGCGGGGGCTGATGAACACTGAAGCTTTCTTT,CSVVRGLMNTEAFF
NA,TRBV3-1,TRBJ1-4,medium-sized,TGTGCCAGCAGCCAAAGGTCCCCTAATGAAAAACTGTTTTTT,CASSQRSPNEKLFF
NA,TRBV5-6,TRBJ1-1,NA,TGTGCCAGCAGGGGGACGGGTTTTTACACTGAAGCTTTCTTT,CASRGTGFYTEAFF
NA,TRBV11-2,TRBJ1-1,medium-sized,TGTGCCAGCAGCCTCACACAGTTGAACACTGAAGCTTTCTTT,CASSLTQLNTEAFF
NA,TRBV5-1,TRBJ1-6,many,TGCGCCAGCAGCTTGGTTACAGGATATTCACCCCTCCACTTT,CASSLVTGYSPLHF
NA,TRBV15,TRBJ1-6,few,TGTGCCACCAGCAGTTCGGGAGGCCGGGGCGGTTCACCCCTCCACTTT,CATSSSGGRGGSPLHF
NA,TRBV18,TRBJ1-5,medium-sized,TGTGCCAGCTCACCAGCAATGCGGGGTCAGGGTCAGCCCCAGCATTTT,CASSPAMRGQGQPQHF
NA,TRBV19,TRBJ2-3,many,TGTGCCAGTAGTGAACAGGTCACAGATACGCAGTATTTT,CASSEQVTDTQYF
NA,TRBV12-3/TRBV12-4,TRBJ2-1,many,TGTGCCAGCAGTTCCCCCGGCAGGACGAGCTCCTACAATGAGCAGTTCTTC,CASSSPGRTSSYNEQFF
NA,TRBV4-1,TRBJ1-1,many,TGCGCCAGCAGCCCCGACAGAGAACAGGGTTACACTGAAGCTTTCTTT,CASSPDREQGYTEAFF
NA,TRBV7-9,TRBJ1-5,NA,TGTGCCAGCAGCTTAGGGGCCTCAGCGTCTAATCAGCCCCAGCATTTT,CASSLGASASNQPQHF
TRBD1,TRBV12-3/TRBV12-4,TRBJ1-1,NA,TGTGCCAGCAGTTCGACAGGGGTCACTGAAGCTTTCTTT,CASSSTGVTEAFF
NA,TRBV7-9,TRBJ1-4,NA,TGTGCCAGCAGCTTAAAGTCAGCTCTCGGTGAAAAACTGTTTTTT,CASSLKSALGEKLFF
NA,TRBV19,TRBJ2-6,NA,TGTGCCAGTAGTGAAGGAGTATCTGGGGCCAACGTCCTGACTTTC,CASSEGVSGANVLTF
NA,TRBV5-1,TRBJ2-7,many,TGCGCCAGCAGCCAAGGGCACAGGGTCTCCTACGAGCAGTACTTC,CASSQGHRVSYEQYF
NA,TRBV27,TRBJ1-1,NA,TGTGCCAGCAGTTTTATGACAGGAGACACTGAAGCTTTCTTT,CASSFMTGDTEAFF
TRBD1,TRBV7-6,TRBJ1-2,medium-sized,TGTGCCAGCACCCCTAGAGACAGGGGGCAACTATGGGCCTATGGCTACACCTTC,CASTPRDRGQLWAYGYTF
NA,TRBV30,TRBJ1-2,many,TGTGCCTGGAGTGTTGGGCCGGTCGGCTACACCTTC,CAWSVGPVGYTF
NA,TRBV19,TRBJ1-5,medium-sized,TGTGCCAGTAGTATCCGGGACACCAATCAGCCCCAGCATTTT,CASSIRDTNQPQHF
NA,TRBV27,TRBJ1-6,few,TGTGCCAGCAGTTTATCGAGCTCCTATAATTCACCCCTCCACTTT,CASSLSSSYNSPLHF
TRBD1,TRBV20-1,TRBJ1-5,medium-sized,TGCAGTGCTAGAGTATTACAGGGGGCGAATCAGCCCCAGCATTTT,CSARVLQGANQPQHF